This TCR beta chain was documented in a study of blood T cell repertoires in COVID-19. Study context: Some COVID-19 samples were acute and others convalescent; all came from the United States, Italy and Spain.

TCRdb keeps only in-frame clones here, not all; method: immunoSEQ multiplex PCR. The data contain around 100,000 clones, 89% of them singletons. The V end lost 6 bases, the J end lost 3 bases, and 12 bases lay between the germline ends. The CDR3 has 13 amino acids. Germline CDR1 WSHSY, CDR2 SAAADI. Followed over time, Seattle patients had been enrolled while infection was active. The sequenced material came from peripheral blood. The clonotype comes from a man aged 55 to 69 with COVID-19, enrolled during active disease. V usage is TRBV10-2 and J usage is TRBJ2-7, with D tentatively TRBD2 (6 bases). The CDR3 sequence is CASRGGRYYEQYF. CDR3 nucleotides: TGCGCCAGCAGGGGGGGACGGTACTACGAGCAGTACTTC.